This entry lists 21 T cell receptor beta chains sequenced from one sample in a study of Ad26.COV2.S vaccination and SARS-CoV-2 variants (dated by TCRdb to 2020 to 2023). Libraries were prepared through the immunoSEQ multiplex PCR assay. This is the immuneACCESS table as TCRdb keeps it, with only in-frame sequences that have V and J called. A part of the clones is gone; compared with another copy, unresolved V genes explain less than half, and the rest is unexplained. Across this sample there are approximately 420,000 clones, with approximately 87% seen only once. The leading ten clones occupy around 3.6% of the sample. In the paper's terms, the treatment or condition label means: 15 to 20 received Ad26.COV2.S at low or high dose, single or two shots; about 5 received placebo; per-sample allocation not given. For vaccine and placebo recipients, the sequenced repertoires came from samples collected on day 63 after the first injection.

This sample comprised peripheral blood, obtained in a trial of Ad26.COV2.S vaccine versus placebo. The receptor set was obtained from a person between 18 and 59 years old who received the Ad26.COV2.S COVID-19 vaccine or a placebo.

This clone was counted a few times. The chain uses TRBV7-9 and TRBJ1-5; 9 bases align to TRBD1. The CDR3 runs to 17 residues. Per the germline V gene, CDR1 is SEHNR and CDR2 is FQNEAQ (reference sequence). Trimming removed 0 bases from V and 1 base from J; junction bases left unmatched: 4. The CDR3 nucleotides are TGTGCCAGCAGCTTAGCGACAGGGGGTCGAAGCAATCAGCCCCAGCATTTT. It codes for CASSLATGGRSNQPQHF.

V gene TRBV24-1 combines with J gene TRBJ1-2; 7 nucleotides line up with TRBD1. This CDR3 is 14 amino acids long. Germline-derived CDR1 and CDR2 are KGHDR and SFDVKD. V was clipped by 6 bases and J by 4 bases; unmatched bases: 7. CDR3 sequence reads: CATSTSRGFYGYTF. The CDR3 region has the DNA TGTGCCACCAGTACATCCAGGGGGTTCTATGGCTACACCTTC.

The chain employs TRBV2 and TRBJ1-5, with D hard to call. The CDR3 loop spans 15 amino acids. Looked up from germline, CDR1 is SNHLY and CDR2 is FYNNEI. V lost 1 base and J lost 3, with 10 bases in between. The CDR3 region has the DNA TGTGCCAGCAGTGAAGAGGCAGGTAACAATCAGCCCCAGCATTTT. This translates into CASSEEAGNNQPQHF.

The chain couples TRBV19 to TRBJ2-5; either TRBD1 or TRBD2 may supply D (5 bases each). This CDR3 contains 14 residues. Per germline, CDR1 LNHDA and CDR2 SQIVND (reference sequence). The ends were cut back, 1 base at V and 1 base at J, with 7 bases in the middle. CDR3 sequence reads: CASSIGDLQETQYF. In DNA form, the CDR3 reads TGTGCCAGTAGTATAGGGGACCTCCAAGAGACCCAGTACTTC.

The sample holds a few counts of this clone. The chain has TRBV6-6 and TRBJ1-2; 7 bases fit TRBD1. Germline V lookup: CDR1 MNHNY, CDR2 SVGAGI (reference sequence). The CDR3 runs 15 residues. With 3 bases clipped from V and 6 bases from J, the junction kept 10 bases outside the gene matches. The CDR3 nucleotides read TGTGCCAGCAGTTATTCCGCGGACAGGATCAATGGCTACACCTTC. Protein product: CASSYSADRINGYTF.

J is TRBJ2-3 and V is TRBV28; 7 bases fit TRBD2. Germline V gene lookup returns CDR1 MDHEN and CDR2 SYDVKM. This CDR3 contains 17 residues. The V gene end was trimmed by 5 bases and the J gene end by 5 bases; junction bases not matched to a gene: 16. CDR3: CASSPQASGISVDTQYF. Here the CDR3 DNA reads TGTGCCAGCAGTCCGCAAGCTAGCGGCATATCTGTAGATACGCAGTATTTT.

This clone was seen a few times. The chain links TRBV5-4 to TRBJ2-3; 10 bases map to TRBD2. The CDR3 is 17 residues long. After removal of 4 bases from V and 9 bases from J, the junction contained 17 bases not matched to a gene. Looked up from germline, CDR1 is SGHNT and CDR2 is YYREEE (reference sequence). The CDR3 DNA sequence: TGTGCCAGCAGCAAACCCACTAGCGGGGTAAATCAATACACGCAGTATTTT. Amino acid sequence: CASSKPTSGVNQYTQYF.

V gene TRBV7-2 combines with J gene TRBJ2-3, with 8 bases fitting TRBD2. V shed 4 bases and J 1 base; nucleotides not matched to a gene: 4. Germline V gives CDR1 SGHTA, CDR2 FQGNSA. CDR3 length: 15 residues. DNA for the CDR3: TGTGCCAGCAGCTCCGGACTAGCAGGCACAGATACGCAGTATTTT. Its translation: CASSSGLAGTDTQYF.

J is TRBJ1-3 and V is TRBV7-2; possibly TRBD1 for D (5 bases). Trimming pared 8 bases from V and 3 bases from J, leaving 14 bases between. From germline, CDR1 is SGHTA and CDR2 FQGNSA. This CDR3 is built from 14 residues. This CDR3 reads CASRDPGLGNTIYF. Here the CDR3 DNA reads TGTGCCAGCCGGGACCCGGGGCTTGGAAACACCATATATTTT.

A few counts support this clone. The sample holds other DNA sequences that translate to the same CDR3. Here the CDR3 DNA reads TGCGCCAGCAGCCAAGATTTGGGTCAGCCCCAGCATTTT. It is translated as CASSQDLGQPQHF. This chain joins TRBV4-3 and TRBJ1-5; D is ambiguous. The CDR3 consists of 13 residues. Trimming took off 0 bases at V and 6 bases at J, with 6 bases between the two ends. The germline V gene has CDR1 LGHNA and CDR2 YSLEER.

Ten or more counts support this clone. The chain links TRBV4-2 to TRBJ1-5; no clear D. Germline V CDR1 and CDR2: LGHNA, YNFKEQ. The CDR3 spans 13 residues. The V and J ends lost 4 bases and 4 bases respectively, with 8 bases between them. The CDR3 spells CASSPYANQPQHF. As DNA, the CDR3 is TGTGCCAGCAGCCCGTACGCGAATCAGCCCCAGCATTTT.

The V gene is TRBV19, the J gene TRBJ1-5, with 9 bases matching TRBD1. This CDR3 contains 14 residues. Germline CDR1 LNHDA, CDR2 SQIVND (reference sequence). V was clipped by 3 bases and J by 6 bases; unmatched bases: 3. CDR3 sequence reads: CASSIGTGSQPQHF. The CDR3 DNA reads as TGTGCCAGTAGTATCGGGACAGGGAGTCAGCCCCAGCATTTT.

Only one count was recorded for this clone. This chain uses TRBV25-1 with TRBJ2-6; tentatively, D is TRBD1 (5 bases). The ends were cut back, 1 base at V and 3 bases at J, with 13 bases in the middle. This CDR3 has 17 amino acids. Germline V CDR1 and CDR2: MGHDK, SYGVNS. DNA of the CDR3: TGTGCCAGCAGTGAATGGGCGATCCAGGGTGGGGCCAACGTCCTGACTTTC. Residues: CASSEWAIQGGANVLTF.

The chain couples TRBV6-6 to TRBJ2-1, with 8 bases aligning to TRBD1. The CDR3 totals 15 residues. Looked up from germline, CDR1 is MNHNY and CDR2 is SVGAGI (reference sequence). V was pared by 4 bases and J by 3 bases, with 5 bases of the junction left unmatched. The CDR3 spells CASSSAGQVYNEQFF. In DNA form, the CDR3 reads TGTGCCAGCAGTTCGGCGGGACAGGTCTACAATGAGCAGTTCTTC.

This sequence joins TRBV13 and TRBJ2-1, with D tentatively TRBD2 (7 bases). This CDR3 has 15 residues. The V gene's germline CDR1 is PRHDT and CDR2 FYEKMQ (reference sequence). V lost 5 bases and J lost 9, with 20 bases in between. CDR3 bases: TGTGCCAGCAGCCAGAGAGGGGGAGGGAGCGGTGAGCAGTTCTTC. It encodes CASSQRGGGSGEQFF.

This chain links TRBV9 with TRBJ2-3; 9 bases are shared with TRBD2. Trimming at V came to 0 bases and at J to 3 bases, leaving 8 bases not matched to a gene. The CDR3 sequence is 17 residues long. The germline CDR1 and CDR2 sequences are SGDLS and YYNGEE. CDR3 in amino acids: CASSVVGSGGRTDTQYF. The CDR3 coding sequence is TGTGCCAGCAGCGTAGTCGGTAGCGGGGGACGTACAGATACGCAGTATTTT.

The chain combines TRBV29-1 with TRBJ1-2; tentatively, D is TRBD1 (6 bases). The germline V and J ends were trimmed by 6 bases and 2 bases, with 10 bases remaining between them. Germline CDR1 is SQVTM and CDR2 is ANQGSEA. The CDR3 is 12 amino acids. This CDR3 is CSVDRGNYGYTF. The CDR3 bases are TGCAGCGTCGATAGGGGGAACTATGGCTACACCTTC.

The chain links TRBV24-1 to TRBJ2-1, with 7 nucleotides matching TRBD2. The CDR3 runs 12 residues. The trim removed 7 bases at V and 4 bases at J, leaving 0 bases unmatched. Germline values: CDR1 KGHDR, CDR2 SFDVKD. CDR3 in DNA: TGTGCCACCAGCGGGGGGTACAATGAGCAGTTCTTC. It specifies CATSGGYNEQFF.

This sequence joins TRBV29-1 and TRBJ1-2; possible D gene TRBD1, 5 bases. Germline lookup yields CDR1 SQVTM and CDR2 ANQGSEA. The CDR3 contains 16 residues. With 6 bases removed from V and 4 bases from J, the gap between germline ends came to 24 bases. CDR3 region: CSVAAGRDGTGYGYTF. CDR3 coding DNA: TGCAGCGTGGCGGCCGGCAGGGACGGCACCGGCTATGGCTACACCTTC. Complete variable domain (other parts from reference TRBV29-1 and TRBJ1-2): SAVISQKPSRDICQRGTSLTIQCQVDSQVTMMFWYRQQPGQSLTLIATANQGSEATYESGFVIDKFPISRPNLTFSTLTVSNMSPEDSSIYLCSVAAGRDGTGYGYTFGSGTRLTVV.

Note on this clone: The sample carries other DNA sequences with the same CDR3. The chain couples TRBV28 to TRBJ2-7; D perhaps matches TRBD1 (6 bases). V was cut by 2 bases and J by 2 bases, with 10 bases left in between. The CDR3 has 14 amino acids. The V gene's germline CDR1 is MDHEN and CDR2 SYDVKM. CDR3 protein: CASSLGDRTYEQYF. CDR3 sequence (DNA): TGTGCCAGCAGTTTAGGAGACAGGACCTACGAGCAGTACTTC.

The genes are TRBV11-2 and TRBJ2-1; D is perhaps TRBD1 (6 bases). The CDR3 loop spans 14 amino acids. Germline values: CDR1 SGHAT, CDR2 FQNNGV. With 1 base removed from V and 4 bases from J, the gap between germline ends came to 8 bases. The CDR3 DNA sequence: TGTGCCAGCAGCTTAGCGGGACAATACAATGAGCAGTTCTTC. Its translation is CASSLAGQYNEQFF.